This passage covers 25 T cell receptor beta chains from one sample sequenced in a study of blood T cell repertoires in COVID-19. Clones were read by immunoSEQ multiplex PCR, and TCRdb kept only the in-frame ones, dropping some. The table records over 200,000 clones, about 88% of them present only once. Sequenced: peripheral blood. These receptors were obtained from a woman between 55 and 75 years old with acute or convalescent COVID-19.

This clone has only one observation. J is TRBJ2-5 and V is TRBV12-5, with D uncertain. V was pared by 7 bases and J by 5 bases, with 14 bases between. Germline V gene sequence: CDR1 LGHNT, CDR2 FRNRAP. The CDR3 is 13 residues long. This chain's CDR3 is CASASSEAETQYF. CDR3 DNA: TGTGCTAGTGCTTCGAGCGAGGCGGAGACCCAGTACTTC. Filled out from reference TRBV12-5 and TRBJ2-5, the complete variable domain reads DARVTQTPRHKVTEMGQEVTMRCQPILGHNTVFWYRQTMMQGLELLAYFRNRAPLDDSGMPKDRFSAEMPDATLATLKIQPSEPRDSAVYFCASASSEAETQYFGPGTRLLVL.

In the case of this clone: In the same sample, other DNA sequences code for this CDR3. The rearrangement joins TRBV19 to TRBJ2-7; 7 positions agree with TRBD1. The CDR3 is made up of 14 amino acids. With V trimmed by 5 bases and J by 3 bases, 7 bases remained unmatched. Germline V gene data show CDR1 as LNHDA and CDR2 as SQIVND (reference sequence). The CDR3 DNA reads TGTGCCAGTAGTCCTCGACAGGGTATCTACGAGCAGTACTTC. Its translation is CASSPRQGIYEQYF.

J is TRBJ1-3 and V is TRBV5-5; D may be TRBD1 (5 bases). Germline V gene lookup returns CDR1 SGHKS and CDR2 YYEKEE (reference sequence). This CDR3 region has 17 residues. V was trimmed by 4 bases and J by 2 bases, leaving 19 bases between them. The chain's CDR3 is CASSQPVGGVAGNTIYF. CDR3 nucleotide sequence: TGTGCCAGCAGCCAACCCGTGGGAGGGGTGGCTGGAAACACCATATATTTT. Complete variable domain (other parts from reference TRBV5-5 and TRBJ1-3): DAGVTQSPTHLIKTRGQQVTLRCSPISGHKSVSWYQQVLGQGPQFIFQYYEKEERGRGNFPDRFSARQFPNYSSELNVNALLLGDSALYLCASSQPVGGVAGNTIYFGEGSWLTVV.

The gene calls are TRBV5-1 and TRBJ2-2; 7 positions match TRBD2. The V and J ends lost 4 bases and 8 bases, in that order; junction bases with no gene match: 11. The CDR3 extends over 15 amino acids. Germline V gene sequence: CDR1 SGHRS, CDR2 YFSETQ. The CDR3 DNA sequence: TGCGCCAGCAGCCCCGGTGGTAGCGGGCGTGGGGAGCTGTTTTTT. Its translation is CASSPGGSGRGELFF.

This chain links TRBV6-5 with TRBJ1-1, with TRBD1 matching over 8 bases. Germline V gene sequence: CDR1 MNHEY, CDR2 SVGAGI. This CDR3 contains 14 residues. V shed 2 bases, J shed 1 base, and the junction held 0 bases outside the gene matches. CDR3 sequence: CASSYGQGNTEAFF. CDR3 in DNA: TGTGCCAGCAGTTACGGACAGGGGAACACTGAAGCTTTCTTT.

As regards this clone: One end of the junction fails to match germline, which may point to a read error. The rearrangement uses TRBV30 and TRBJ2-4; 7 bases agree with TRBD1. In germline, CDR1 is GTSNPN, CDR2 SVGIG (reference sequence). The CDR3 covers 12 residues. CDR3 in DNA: TGTGCCTGGAGTTCCTACCGGGACAGCTTTTCCTTC. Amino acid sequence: CAWSSYRDSFSF.

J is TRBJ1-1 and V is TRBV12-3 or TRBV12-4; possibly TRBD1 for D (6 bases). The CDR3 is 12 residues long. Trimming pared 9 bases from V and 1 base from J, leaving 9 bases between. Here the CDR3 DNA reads TGTGCCAGAGGGGGGGGGAACACTGAAGCTTTCTTT. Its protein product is CARGGGNTEAFF.

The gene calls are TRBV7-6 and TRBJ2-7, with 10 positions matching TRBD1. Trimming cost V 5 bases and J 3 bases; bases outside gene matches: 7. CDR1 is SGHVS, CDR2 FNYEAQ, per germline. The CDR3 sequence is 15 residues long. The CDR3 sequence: CASSLSGTGVYEQYF. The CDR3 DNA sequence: TGTGCCAGCAGCCTCTCCGGGACAGGGGTCTACGAGCAGTACTTC. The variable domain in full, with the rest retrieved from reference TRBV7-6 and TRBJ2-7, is GAGVSQSPRYKVTKRGQDVALRCDPISGHVSLYWYRQALGQGPEFLTYFNYEAQQDKSGLPNDRFSAERPEGSISTLTIQRTEQRDSAMYRCASSLSGTGVYEQYFGPGTRLTVT.

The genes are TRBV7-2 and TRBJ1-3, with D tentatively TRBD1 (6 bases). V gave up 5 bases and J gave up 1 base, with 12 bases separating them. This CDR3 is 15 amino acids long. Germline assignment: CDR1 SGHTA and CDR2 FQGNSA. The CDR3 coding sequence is TGTGCCAGCAGCCAAACAGGGTCTTCTGGAAACACCATATATTTT. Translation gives CASSQTGSSGNTIYF.

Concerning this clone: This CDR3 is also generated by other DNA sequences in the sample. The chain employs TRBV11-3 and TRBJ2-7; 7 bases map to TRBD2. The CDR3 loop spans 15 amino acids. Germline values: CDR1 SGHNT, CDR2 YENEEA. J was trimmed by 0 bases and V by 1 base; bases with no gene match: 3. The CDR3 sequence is CASSLGGGSSYEQYF. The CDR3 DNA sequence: TGTGCCAGCAGCTTAGGGGGCGGGAGCTCCTACGAGCAGTACTTC. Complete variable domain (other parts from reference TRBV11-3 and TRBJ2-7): EAGVVQSPRYKIIEKKQPVAFWCNPISGHNTLYWYLQNLGQGPELLIRYENEEAVDDSQLPKDRFSAERLKGVDSTLKIQPAELGDSAVYLCASSLGGGSSYEQYFGPGTRLTVT.

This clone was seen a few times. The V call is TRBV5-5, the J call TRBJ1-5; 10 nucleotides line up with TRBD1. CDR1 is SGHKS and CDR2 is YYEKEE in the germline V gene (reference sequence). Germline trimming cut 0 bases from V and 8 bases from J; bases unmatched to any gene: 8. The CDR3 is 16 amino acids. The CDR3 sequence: CASSLGDRGPSEPQHF. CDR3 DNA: TGTGCCAGCAGCTTGGGGGACAGGGGCCCCTCCGAGCCCCAGCATTTT.

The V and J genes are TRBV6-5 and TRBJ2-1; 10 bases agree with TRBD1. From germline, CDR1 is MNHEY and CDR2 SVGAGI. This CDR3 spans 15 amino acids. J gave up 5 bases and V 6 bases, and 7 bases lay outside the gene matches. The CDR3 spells CASSRTGTGDNEQFF. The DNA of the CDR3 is TGTGCCAGCAGCCGAACCGGGACAGGGGACAATGAGCAGTTCTTC.

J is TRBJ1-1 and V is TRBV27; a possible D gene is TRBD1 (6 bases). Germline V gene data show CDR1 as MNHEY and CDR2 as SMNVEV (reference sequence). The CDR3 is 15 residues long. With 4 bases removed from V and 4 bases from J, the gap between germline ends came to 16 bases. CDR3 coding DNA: TGTGCCAGCAGTTCCTACGACAGGCGCGGCACTGAAGCTTTCTTT. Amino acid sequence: CASSSYDRRGTEAFF.

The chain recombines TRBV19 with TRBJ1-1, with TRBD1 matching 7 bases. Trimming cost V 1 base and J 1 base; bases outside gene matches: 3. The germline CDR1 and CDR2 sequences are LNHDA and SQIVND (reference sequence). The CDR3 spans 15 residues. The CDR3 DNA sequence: TGTGCCAGTAGTATAGGCCGGACAGGGAACACTGAAGCTTTCTTT. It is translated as CASSIGRTGNTEAFF. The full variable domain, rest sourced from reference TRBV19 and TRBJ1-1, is DGGITQSPKYLFRKEGQNVTLSCEQNLNHDAMYWYRQDPGQGLRLIYYSQIVNDFQKGDIAEGYSVSREKKESFPLTVTSAQKNPTAFYLCASSIGRTGNTEAFFGQGTRLTVV.

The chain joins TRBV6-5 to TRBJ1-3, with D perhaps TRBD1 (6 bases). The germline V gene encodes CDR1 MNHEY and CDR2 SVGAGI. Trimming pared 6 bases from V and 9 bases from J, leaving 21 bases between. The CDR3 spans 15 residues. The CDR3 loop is CASSPLDRNPGTIYF. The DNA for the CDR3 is TGTGCCAGCAGCCCCCTCGACAGGAATCCAGGCACCATATATTTT.

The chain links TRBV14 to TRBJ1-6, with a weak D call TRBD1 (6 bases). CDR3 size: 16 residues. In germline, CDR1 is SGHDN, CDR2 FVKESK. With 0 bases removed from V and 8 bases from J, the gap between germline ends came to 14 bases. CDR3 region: CASSQDGGQSYSPLHF. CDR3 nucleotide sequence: TGTGCCAGCAGCCAAGATGGGGGACAATCATATTCACCCCTCCACTTT.

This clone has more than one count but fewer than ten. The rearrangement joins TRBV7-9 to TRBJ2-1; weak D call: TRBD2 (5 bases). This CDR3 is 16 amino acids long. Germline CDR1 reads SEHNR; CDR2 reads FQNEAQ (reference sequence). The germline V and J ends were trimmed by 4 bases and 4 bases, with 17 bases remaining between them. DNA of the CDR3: TGTGCCAGCAGCTCTCTGAGGGCTAACAGTTACAATGAGCAGTTCTTC. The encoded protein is CASSSLRANSYNEQFF.

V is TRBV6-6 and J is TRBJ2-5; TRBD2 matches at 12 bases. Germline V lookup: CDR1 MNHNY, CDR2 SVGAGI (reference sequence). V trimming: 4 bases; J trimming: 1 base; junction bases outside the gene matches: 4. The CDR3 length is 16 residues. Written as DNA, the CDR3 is TGTGCCAGCAGTTTCCCGACTAGCGGGGGCCAAGAGACCCAGTACTTC. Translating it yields CASSFPTSGGQETQYF.

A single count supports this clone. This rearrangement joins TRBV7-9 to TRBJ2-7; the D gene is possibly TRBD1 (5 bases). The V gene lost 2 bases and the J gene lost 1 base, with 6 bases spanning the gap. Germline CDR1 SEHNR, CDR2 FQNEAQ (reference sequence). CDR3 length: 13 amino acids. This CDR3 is CASSLPGSYEQYF. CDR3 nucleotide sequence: TGTGCCAGCAGCTTACCAGGGTCCTACGAGCAGTACTTC. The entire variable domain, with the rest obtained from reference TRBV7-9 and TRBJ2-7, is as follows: DTGVSQNPRHKITKRGQNVTFRCDPISEHNRLYWYRQTLGQGPEFLTYFQNEAQLEKSRLLSDRFSAERPKGSFSTLEIQRTEQGDSAMYLCASSLPGSYEQYFGPGTRLTVT.

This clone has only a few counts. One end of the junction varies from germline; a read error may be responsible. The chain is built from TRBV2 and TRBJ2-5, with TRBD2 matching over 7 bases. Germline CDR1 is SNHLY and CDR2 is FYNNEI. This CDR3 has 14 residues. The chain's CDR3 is CASREGLVQETQYF. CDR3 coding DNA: TGTGCCAGCAGAGAAGGACTAGTTCAAGAGACCCAGTACTTC.

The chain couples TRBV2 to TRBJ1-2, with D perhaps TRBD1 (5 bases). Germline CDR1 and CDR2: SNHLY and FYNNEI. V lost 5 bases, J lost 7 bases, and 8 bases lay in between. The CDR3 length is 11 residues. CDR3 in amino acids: CASSKTVGYTF. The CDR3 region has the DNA TGTGCCAGCAGTAAGACAGTTGGCTACACCTTC.

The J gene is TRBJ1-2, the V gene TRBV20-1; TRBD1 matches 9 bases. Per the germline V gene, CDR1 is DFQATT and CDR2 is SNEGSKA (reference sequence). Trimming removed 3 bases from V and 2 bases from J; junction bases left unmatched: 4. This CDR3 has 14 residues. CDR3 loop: CSASVGQGNYGYTF. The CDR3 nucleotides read TGCAGTGCTAGTGTTGGACAGGGGAACTATGGCTACACCTTC.

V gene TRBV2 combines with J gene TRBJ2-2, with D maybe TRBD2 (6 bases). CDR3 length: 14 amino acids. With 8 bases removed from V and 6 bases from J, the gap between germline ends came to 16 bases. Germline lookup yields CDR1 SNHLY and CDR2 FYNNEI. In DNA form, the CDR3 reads TGTGCCAGCCGTCCTAGCGTATTCGCCGGGGAGCTGTTTTTT. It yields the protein CASRPSVFAGELFF.

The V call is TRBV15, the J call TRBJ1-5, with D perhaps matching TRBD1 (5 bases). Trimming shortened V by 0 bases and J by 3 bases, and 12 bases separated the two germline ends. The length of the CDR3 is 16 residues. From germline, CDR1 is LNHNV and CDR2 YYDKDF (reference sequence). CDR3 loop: CATSRDRGFDNQPQHF. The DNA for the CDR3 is TGTGCCACCAGCAGAGATCGGGGGTTTGACAATCAGCCCCAGCATTTT. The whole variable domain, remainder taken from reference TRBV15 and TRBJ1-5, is DAMVIQNPRYQVTQFGKPVTLSCSQTLNHNVMYWYQQKSSQAPKLLFHYYDKDFNNEADTPDNFQSRRPNTSFCFLDIRSPGLGDTAMYLCATSRDRGFDNQPQHFGDGTRLSIL.

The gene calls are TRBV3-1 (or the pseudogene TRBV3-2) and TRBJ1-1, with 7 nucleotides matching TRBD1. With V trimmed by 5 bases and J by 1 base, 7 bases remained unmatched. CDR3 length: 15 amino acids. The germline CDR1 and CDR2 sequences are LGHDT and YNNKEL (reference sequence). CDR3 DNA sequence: TGTGCCAGCAGCTTAGAACAGGGGTGGAACACTGAAGCTTTCTTT. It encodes CASSLEQGWNTEAFF.